By its share, the clone carrying this T cell receptor (beta chain) is medium-sized (0.01 to 0.1%). Only in-frame clones appear in the TCRdb table, and some are missing; sequencing was by immunoSEQ multiplex PCR. This sample has around 56,000 clones, with approximately 88% found just once. This sample is drawn from a study of OX40 agonist ivuxolimab in advanced cancers. Between the trimmed V and J ends, which lost 4 bases and 8 bases, there was a span of 17 bases. The CDR3 has 14 amino acids. Germline values: CDR1 MGHDK, CDR2 SYGVNS. The source is an adult with an advanced solid tumor such as melanoma, head and neck, liver or kidney cancer. The chain is built from TRBV25-1 and TRBJ1-2; no firm D call. The sequenced sample was CD4+ or CD8+ T cells sorted from blood, obtained in a trial of the OX40 agonist ivuxolimab. CDR3 region: CASSAPGLMEGYTF. The CDR3 bases are TGTGCCAGCAGTGCCCCGGGTCTAATGGAAGGCTACACCTTC.